This paragraph reports one TCR beta chain. The data were taken from a study of blood T cell repertoires in COVID-19. Study-wide background: Some COVID-19 samples were acute and others convalescent; all came from the United States, Italy and Spain. Nucleic acid was either cDNA or gDNA, and it came from T cells, B-cell-depleted T cells, or PBMCs.

Original data processing: Reference gene primer amplification yielded estimated nucleated cell counts. Generated by immunoSEQ multiplex PCR, the TCRdb table keeps only in-frame clones and is missing some. Clone size and the V and J calls come from that table; the DNA yielded D and trimming. Of about 160,000 clones in the sample, approximately 90% were seen once. The receptor was isolated from a man aged 18 to 29 with acute or convalescent COVID-19. The specimen sequenced was peripheral blood.

CDR3 sequence reads: CASSQDLVQAQYF. The DNA for the CDR3 is TGTGCCAGCAGCCAAGATCTAGTACAGGCGCAGTATTTT. This chain uses TRBV3-1 (or the pseudogene TRBV3-2) with TRBJ2-3; TRBD1 is a possible D gene (5 bases). V lost 0 bases and J 10 bases, leaving 11 bases between the germline ends. CDR1 is LGHDT and CDR2 is YNNKEL in the germline V gene (reference sequence). This CDR3 has 13 amino acids.